This TCR beta chain was sequenced for a study of blood T cells in healthy people across ages. Germline lookup yields CDR1 SGHRS and CDR2 YFSETQ. The CDR3 totals 15 residues. Trimming removed 0 bases at V and 5 bases at J, with 14 bases between. Through a sample-barcoded 5' primer and a J-beta primer mix, a second PCR was run for roughly 6 to 12 cycles. TCRdb processed the 5' RACE reads anew with MiXCR; each CDR3 protein has one entry. The table records about 1.6 million distinct CDR3 sequences, roughly 32% of them present only once. The sequence derives from a woman aged 25 to 39 in good health. The chain links TRBV5-1 to TRBJ2-5; D is possibly TRBD1 or TRBD2 (5 bases each). The sample comprised blood. The CDR3 region has the DNA TGCGCCAGCAGCTTGGAAGGGGAGATGATGGAGACCCAGTACTTC. Protein product: CASSLEGEMMETQYF.